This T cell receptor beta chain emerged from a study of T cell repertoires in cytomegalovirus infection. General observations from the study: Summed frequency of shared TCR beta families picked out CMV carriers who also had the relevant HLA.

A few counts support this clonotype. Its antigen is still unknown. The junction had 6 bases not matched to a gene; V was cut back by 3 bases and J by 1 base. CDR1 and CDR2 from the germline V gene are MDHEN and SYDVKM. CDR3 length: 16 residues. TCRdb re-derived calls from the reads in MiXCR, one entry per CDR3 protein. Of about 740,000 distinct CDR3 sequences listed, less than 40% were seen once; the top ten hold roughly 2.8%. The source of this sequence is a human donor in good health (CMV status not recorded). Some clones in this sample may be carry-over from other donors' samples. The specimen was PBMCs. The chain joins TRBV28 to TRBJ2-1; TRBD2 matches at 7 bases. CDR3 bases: TGTGCCAGCAGTTTTATCCCCGGGGGGTCCTACAATGAGCAGTTCTTC. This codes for CASSFIPGGSYNEQFF. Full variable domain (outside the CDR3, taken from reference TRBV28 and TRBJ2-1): DVKVTQSSRYLVKRTGEKVFLECVQDMDHENMFWYRQDPGLGLRLIYFSYDVKMKEKGDIPEGYSVSREKKERFSLILESASTNQTSMYLCASSFIPGGSYNEQFFGPGTRLTVL.